Presented here are 26 T cell receptor beta chains from one specimen sequenced in a study of T cells in Graves' hyperthyroidism and ophthalmopathy (dated by TCRdb to between 2017 and 2020). To prepare the library, multiplex PCR was applied. Sequencer: Illumina HiSeq 2000. Amplification of TCR beta CDR3 regions was carried out from RNA transcripts. A first-round RT-PCR of the TCR CDR3 used the HTBI primer set with the Qiagen OneStep RT-PCR kit. TCRdb cleaned the public reads at Q25 with fastp, built clones with MiXCR and kept in-frame beta chains. Every CDR3 protein is listed once, alongside the most common genes and DNA of its rows. In this sample the table shows hundreds of thousands of distinct CDR3 sequences, about 20% of which occur a single time. Jointly, the top ten make up over 45% of the sample. The sample was blood. These receptors were taken from a man between 40 and 49 years old with Graves' ophthalmopathy.

This chain links TRBV2 with TRBJ2-5; D may be TRBD2 (6 bases). V lost 0 bases to trimming and J lost 7 bases, with 15 bases between them. The germline CDR1 and CDR2 sequences are SNHLY and FYNNEI. CDR3 length: 15 amino acids. CDR3 DNA sequence: TGTGCCAGCAGTGAAGCGCTTGCTAGCGTCGGGACCCAGTACTTC. Translation: CASSEALASVGTQYF.

The chain uses TRBV6-2 or TRBV6-3 and TRBJ1-1; a weak D match, TRBD1 (5 bases). The CDR3 spans 15 residues. Per germline, CDR1 MNHEY and CDR2 SVGEGT. Trimming left V 0 bases short and J 4 bases short, with 12 bases between. CDR3 sequence reads: CASSYSRRGGTEAFF. In nucleotides, the CDR3 is TGTGCCAGCAGTTACTCGAGGAGGGGTGGCACTGAAGCTTTCTTT.

The V call is TRBV19, the J call TRBJ2-2; 9 nucleotides align to TRBD1. CDR1 and CDR2 from the germline V gene are LNHDA and SQIVND (reference sequence). The CDR3 contains 14 residues. The junction had 10 bases not matched to a gene; V was cut back by 6 bases and J by 11 bases. The CDR3 region is CASSPGQGVGELFF. CDR3 bases: TGTGCCAGTAGCCCGGGACAGGGTGTTGGAGAGCTGTTTTTT.

The table lists this clonotype with a few counts. The chain combines TRBV19 with TRBJ2-1, with D perhaps matching TRBD1 or TRBD2 (5 bases each). Germline V CDR1 and CDR2: LNHDA, SQIVND (reference sequence). V dropped 5 bases and J dropped 7 bases, with 12 bases sitting between them. The CDR3 spans 13 residues. CDR3 loop: CASSFWDRNEQFF. CDR3 nucleotide sequence: TGTGCCAGTAGTTTCTGGGACCGTAATGAGCAGTTCTTC.

This clonotype was observed many times. CDR3 sequence: CASSLTLGTGGNQPQHF. CDR3 nucleotides: TGTGCCAGCAGTCTGACCCTCGGGACAGGGGGAAATCAGCCCCAGCATTTT. The V gene is TRBV12-3 or TRBV12-4, the J gene TRBJ1-5, with 11 positions matching TRBD1. The CDR3 totals 17 residues. With 5 bases clipped from V and 4 bases from J, the junction kept 10 bases outside the gene matches.

Details on this clonotype: A read error is possible here, since a much larger clone lies one base away. The chain employs TRBV28 and TRBJ1-5, with a possible D match to TRBD1 (6 bases). Per the germline V gene, CDR1 is MDHEN and CDR2 is SYDVKM. CDR3 length equals 13 residues. The chain's CDR3 is CAGSYRENQPQHF. The DNA of the CDR3 is TGTGCCGGCAGTTACAGGGAGAATCAGCCCCAGCATTTT.

The sample holds a few counts of this clonotype. The chain recombines TRBV18 with TRBJ2-4; 11 positions agree with TRBD2. This CDR3 is built from 17 residues. J was trimmed by 2 bases and V by 6 bases; bases with no gene match: 9. Germline loops: CDR1 KGHSH, CDR2 LQKENI. CDR3 amino acids: CASSPALAGGTKNIQYF. The CDR3 nucleotides read TGTGCCAGCTCCCCCGCCCTAGCGGGAGGCACCAAAAACATTCAGTACTTC.

Turning to this clonotype: One junction end does not reproduce the germline sequence, and a read error may be involved. This rearrangement joins TRBV13 to TRBJ2-7; D gene ambiguous. The CDR3 contains 15 residues. Per germline, CDR1 PRHDT and CDR2 FYEKMQ (reference sequence). The CDR3 DNA is TGCGCCAGCAGAATCCACTCCAACGGGCGCTACGAGCAGTACTTC. Protein sequence: CASRIHSNGRYEQYF.

This clonotype came up a few times. This chain connects TRBV7-6 to TRBJ2-1; unclear D gene. The length of the CDR3 is 14 residues. Germline V gene lookup returns CDR1 SGHVS and CDR2 FNYEAQ. The germline V and J ends were trimmed by 1 base and 7 bases, with 11 bases remaining between them. The CDR3 nucleotides read TGTGCCAGCAGCTTAGAGCCGGCCACTAATGAGCAGTTCTTC. The encoded protein is CASSLEPATNEQFF.

This clonotype was detected only a few times. This rearrangement joins TRBV20-1 to TRBJ1-1, with 7 bases aligning to TRBD1. The CDR3 has 14 residues. J gave up 4 bases and V 5 bases, and 10 bases lay outside the gene matches. Germline-derived CDR1 and CDR2 are DFQATT and SNEGSKA (reference sequence). The CDR3 loop is CSAPGQNPSTEAFF. The CDR3 DNA reads as TGCAGTGCTCCGGGACAGAACCCGAGCACTGAAGCTTTCTTT.

This clonotype was recorded only once. A much larger clonotype is one base distant, so this may be a read error. The chain carries TRBV28 and TRBJ1-2; 8 nucleotides match TRBD1. Germline V CDR1 and CDR2: MDHEN, SYDVKM. J gave up 6 bases and V 8 bases, and 11 bases lay outside the gene matches. CDR3 length: 14 residues. The chain's CDR3 is CASFGQGHFHGYTF. The CDR3 DNA follows: TGTGCCAGCTTTGGACAGGGACATTTCCATGGCTACACCTTC.

This clonotype was counted at least ten times. V is TRBV12-3 or TRBV12-4 and J is TRBJ2-2; D perhaps matches TRBD2 (5 bases). The CDR3 is 14 amino acids. Trimming removed 2 bases at V and 4 bases at J, with 8 bases between. CDR3 amino acids: CASSLRTVTGELFF. CDR3 bases: TGTGCCAGCAGTTTACGGACTGTCACCGGGGAGCTGTTTTTT.

This clonotype was observed a handful of times. This may be a read error: a much more frequent sequence differs by one nucleotide. V is TRBV11-1 and J is TRBJ2-1; D may be TRBD1 or TRBD2 (5 bases each). CDR3 length: 15 amino acids. V dropped 5 bases and J dropped 2 bases, with 13 bases sitting between them. Germline V gene sequence: CDR1 SGHAT, CDR2 FQDESV (reference sequence). CDR3 sequence reads: CASSRRGGTYNEQFF. As DNA, the CDR3 is TGTGCCAGCAGCCGCCGGGGCGGAACCTACAATGAGCAGTTCTTC.

A few counts support this clonotype. The V gene is TRBV7-9, the J gene TRBJ2-7; D gene ambiguous. The length of the CDR3 is 14 residues. The ends were cut back, 5 bases at V and 2 bases at J, with 13 bases in the middle. The germline CDR1 and CDR2 sequences are SEHNR and FQNEAQ (reference sequence). This CDR3 is CASSARTDAYEQYF. For the CDR3, the DNA is TGTGCCAGCAGCGCGAGGACGGATGCCTACGAGCAGTACTTC.

This clonotype was found many times. V is TRBV18 and J is TRBJ2-7; D remains ambiguous. The CDR3 length is 14 residues. Germline V gives CDR1 KGHSH, CDR2 LQKENI. The V end lost 3 bases, the J end lost 2 bases, and 11 bases lay between the germline ends. The CDR3 loop is CASSPPGPPYEQYF. DNA of the CDR3: TGTGCCAGCTCACCGCCGGGCCCCCCCTACGAGCAGTACTTC.

This clonotype has just a few counts. This rearrangement joins TRBV19 to TRBJ1-5; D not resolved. V lost 7 bases and J 7 bases, leaving 14 bases between the germline ends. The germline V gene encodes CDR1 LNHDA and CDR2 SQIVND (reference sequence). There are 13 residues in the CDR3. CDR3 loop: CASMRSTRQPQHF. CDR3 coding DNA: TGTGCCAGTATGCGTTCTACACGGCAGCCCCAGCATTTT.

This clonotype was recorded a few times. V is TRBV7-9 and J is TRBJ1-2; no clear D gene. CDR1 SEHNR and CDR2 FQNEAQ come from the germline V gene (reference sequence). V dropped 8 bases and J dropped 0 bases, with 16 bases sitting between them. This CDR3 spans 15 amino acids. CDR3 protein: CASLLVGGPNYGYTF. The CDR3, as DNA: TGTGCCAGCTTACTTGTAGGCGGACCTAACTATGGCTACACCTTC.

The chain carries TRBV4-1 and TRBJ2-7; no clear D. Trimming removed 5 bases from V and 2 bases from J, with 13 bases in between. The CDR3 length is 14 residues. Germline values: CDR1 MGHRA, CDR2 YSYEKL. This CDR3 reads CASSSDPGPYEQYF. The CDR3, as DNA: TGCGCCAGCAGCTCAGACCCCGGACCCTACGAGCAGTACTTC.

This clonotype was counted a few times. The CDR3 here is CAIRGHLNTEAFF. The CDR3 nucleotides are TGTGCCATCAGGGGACATCTGAACACTGAAGCTTTCTTT. This chain links TRBV10-3 with TRBJ1-1; D might be TRBD1 (6 bases). The CDR3 has 13 residues. The germline V and J ends were trimmed by 6 bases and 0 bases, with 8 bases remaining between them. Germline V gives CDR1 ENHRY, CDR2 SYGVKD.

J is TRBJ2-6 and V is TRBV6-2 or TRBV6-3; 10 nucleotides agree with TRBD2. V lost 4 bases and J lost 1; bases outside the gene matches: 7. Germline values: CDR1 MNHEY, CDR2 SVGEGT. CDR3 length equals 18 residues. The CDR3 here is CASSSLTGLASGANVLTF. CDR3 in DNA: TGTGCCAGCAGTTCGCTCACGGGACTAGCGTCTGGGGCCAACGTCCTGACTTTC.

The chain is built from TRBV19 and TRBJ2-7; 8 nucleotides agree with TRBD2. The germline gives CDR1 LNHDA, CDR2 SQIVND (reference sequence). Trimming removed 7 bases from V and 3 bases from J; junction bases left unmatched: 8. The CDR3 loop spans 14 amino acids. DNA for the CDR3: TGTGCCAGTAACGACGGGAGGGCGGTCTACGAGCAGTACTTC. As protein: CASNDGRAVYEQYF.

Ten or more counts support this clonotype. V and J are TRBV18 and TRBJ2-7; the D gene is possibly TRBD1 (5 bases). CDR1 is KGHSH and CDR2 is LQKENI in the germline V gene. This CDR3 contains 14 residues. V was clipped by 3 bases and J by 4 bases, with 13 bases between them. The CDR3 sequence: CASSPDSDRYEQYF. Written as DNA, the CDR3 is TGTGCCAGCTCACCCGACAGTGATCGTTACGAGCAGTACTTC. Full variable domain (remainder filled in from reference TRBV18 and TRBJ2-7): NAGVMQNPRHLVRRRGQEARLRCSPMKGHSHVYWYRQLPEEGLKFMVYLQKENIIDESGMPKERFSAEFPKEGPSILRIQQVVRGDSAAYFCASSPDSDRYEQYFGPGTRLTVT.

This clonotype was observed a few times. V is TRBV11-1 and J is TRBJ2-3, with 12 bases that match TRBD2. This CDR3 is built from 15 residues. Germline V gene lookup returns CDR1 SGHAT and CDR2 FQDESV (reference sequence). Trimming took 7 bases from V and 3 from J; bases not matched to a gene: 5. CDR3 in amino acids: CASTTSGRTTDTQYF. As DNA, the CDR3 is TGTGCCAGCACGACTAGCGGGAGAACGACAGATACGCAGTATTTT.

This clonotype has ten or more counts. V and J are TRBV10-3 and TRBJ2-7, with 8 bases lining up with TRBD1. This CDR3 spans 14 amino acids. In germline, CDR1 is ENHRY, CDR2 SYGVKD. The V segment lost 0 bases and the J segment 4 bases; nucleotides outside the gene matches: 2. The DNA for the CDR3 is TGTGCCATCAGTGAGTCCAGGGGGCAATACGAGCAGTACTTC. The encoded protein is CAISESRGQYEQYF.

In this sample, this clonotype turned up many times. This rearrangement joins TRBV6-2 or TRBV6-3 to TRBJ2-2; TRBD1 matches 9 bases. From germline, CDR1 is MNHEY and CDR2 SVGEGT. V lost 7 bases to trimming and J lost 4 bases; unmatched junction nucleotides: 4. The CDR3 length is 14 residues. In DNA, the CDR3 is TGTGCCAGCAATTTACAGGGGGCCACCGGGGAGCTGTTTTTT. Protein product: CASNLQGATGELFF.

This clonotype was found once. The chain uses TRBV14 and TRBJ2-7; D gene unclear. CDR1 is SGHDN, CDR2 FVKESK, per germline. The CDR3 totals 14 residues. Trimming left V 6 bases short and J 0 bases short, with 12 bases between. This CDR3 reads CASSPNPLSYEQYF. In DNA, the CDR3 is TGTGCCAGCAGTCCCAACCCTCTCTCCTACGAGCAGTACTTC.